The clone carrying this TCR beta chain is a singleton in its sample. The antigen remains undetermined. The PCR used 60 Vbeta and 13 Jbeta primers. TCRdb's table, derived via immunoSEQ multiplex PCR, lists solely in-frame clones and lacks some. The sample contains 140,000 to 150,000 clones, approximately 91% of which appear only once. This entry belongs to a study of cytomegalovirus exposure and HLA in healthy donors. Points from the study as a whole: Among immune exposure information, only CMV serostatus was available. High specificity and sensitivity for cytomegalovirus status were reported for the classifier.

The CDR3 covers 15 residues. V gave up 4 bases and J gave up 2 bases, with 15 bases separating them. Per germline, CDR1 SGHNT and CDR2 YYREEE (reference sequence). This receptor was taken from a middle-aged woman in good health and CMV-seronegative. The source material was PBMCs. The V call is TRBV5-4, the J call TRBJ1-1; D is possibly TRBD1 (6 bases). CDR3 sequence: CASSDQGILNTEAFF. The DNA of the CDR3 is TGTGCCAGCAGCGACCAGGGGATTCTAAACACTGAAGCTTTCTTT. Using reference TRBV5-4 and TRBJ1-1 for the parts outside the CDR3, the full variable domain is ETGVTQSPTHLIKTRGQQVTLRCSSQSGHNTVSWYQQALGQGPQFIFQYYREEENGRGNFPPRFSGLQFPNYSSELNVNALELDDSALYLCASSDQGILNTEAFFGQGTRLTVV.